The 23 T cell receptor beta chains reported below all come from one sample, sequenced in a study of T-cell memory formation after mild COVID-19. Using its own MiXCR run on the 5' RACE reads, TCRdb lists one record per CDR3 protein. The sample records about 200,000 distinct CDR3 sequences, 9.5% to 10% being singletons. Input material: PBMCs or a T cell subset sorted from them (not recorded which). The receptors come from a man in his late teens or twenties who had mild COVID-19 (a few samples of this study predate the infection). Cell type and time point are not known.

The CDR3 spells CASSQRAEMGTEAFF. Here the CDR3 DNA reads TGTGCCAGCAGTCAAAGGGCGGAGATGGGGACTGAAGCTTTCTTT. The V and J genes are TRBV7-9 and TRBJ1-1; D is undetermined. Trimming pared 6 bases from V and 5 bases from J, leaving 19 bases between. In germline, CDR1 is SEHNR, CDR2 FQNEAQ (reference sequence). CDR3 length: 15 amino acids.

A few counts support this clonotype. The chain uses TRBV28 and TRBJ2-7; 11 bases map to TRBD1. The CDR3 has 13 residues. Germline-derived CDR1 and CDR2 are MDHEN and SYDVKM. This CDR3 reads CASSFPGTGGLEV. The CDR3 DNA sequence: TGTGCCAGCAGTTTTCCTGGGACAGGGGGGTTGGAAGTC.

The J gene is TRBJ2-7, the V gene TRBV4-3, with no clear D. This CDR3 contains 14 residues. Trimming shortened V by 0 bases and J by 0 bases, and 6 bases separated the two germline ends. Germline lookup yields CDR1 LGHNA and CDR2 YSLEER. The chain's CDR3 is CASSQDLYSYEQYF. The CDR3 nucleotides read TGCGCCAGCAGCCAAGATCTTTACTCCTACGAGCAGTACTTC.

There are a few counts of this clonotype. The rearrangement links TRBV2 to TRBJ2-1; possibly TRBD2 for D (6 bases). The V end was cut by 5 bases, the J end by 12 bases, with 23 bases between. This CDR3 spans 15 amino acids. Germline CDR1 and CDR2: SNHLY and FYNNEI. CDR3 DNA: TGTGCCAGCAGTCCACCTGTTGGGGGGTCGAGGGGGCAGTTCTTC. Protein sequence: CASSPPVGGSRGQFF. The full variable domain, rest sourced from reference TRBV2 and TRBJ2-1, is EPEVTQTPSHQVTQMGQEVILRCVPISNHLYFYWYRQILGQKVEFLVSFYNNEISEKSEIFDDQFSVERPDGSNFTLKIRSTKLEDSAMYFCASSPPVGGSRGQFFGPGTRLTVL.

CDR3 in DNA: TGTGCCATCAGCGATGGGACAGGGGGAAGGGGCTACACCTTC. Translated: CAISDGTGGRGYTF. The chain links TRBV10-3 to TRBJ1-2; 11 bases match TRBD1. The CDR3 totals 14 residues. With 6 bases clipped from V and 8 bases from J, the junction kept 8 bases outside the gene matches. CDR1 is ENHRY, CDR2 SYGVKD, per germline.

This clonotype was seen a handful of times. CDR3 nucleotides: TGTGCCAGCAGCGTATCCGGGAGGAATGGCTACACCTTC. Amino acids: CASSVSGRNGYTF. J is TRBJ1-2 and V is TRBV9; no clear D gene. The germline V gene encodes CDR1 SGDLS and CDR2 YYNGEE. The CDR3 is 13 residues long. V lost 1 base to trimming and J lost 6 bases, with 10 bases between them.

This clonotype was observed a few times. CDR3 in amino acids: CAIDDLNEKLFF. CDR3 DNA: TGTGCCATCGATGATCTTAATGAAAAACTGTTTTTT. The chain uses TRBV7-9 and TRBJ1-4; unclear D gene. Per the germline V gene, CDR1 is SEHNR and CDR2 is FQNEAQ (reference sequence). The length of the CDR3 is 12 residues. V shed 10 bases and J shed 4 bases, with 10 bases lying between them. Based on the CDR3 plus reference TRBV7-9 and TRBJ1-4, the full variable domain is DTGVSQNPRHKITKRGQNVTFRCDPISEHNRLYWYRQTLGQGPEFLTYFQNEAQLEKSRLLSDRFSAERPKGSFSTLEIQRTEQGDSAMYLCAIDDLNEKLFFGSGTQLSVL.

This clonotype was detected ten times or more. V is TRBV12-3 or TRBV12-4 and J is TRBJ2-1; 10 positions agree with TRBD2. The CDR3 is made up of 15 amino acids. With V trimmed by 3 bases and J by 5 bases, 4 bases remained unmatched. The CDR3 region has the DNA TGTGCCAGCAGTTTCGTAGCGGGGGGAAACAATGAGCAGTTCTTC. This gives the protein CASSFVAGGNNEQFF.

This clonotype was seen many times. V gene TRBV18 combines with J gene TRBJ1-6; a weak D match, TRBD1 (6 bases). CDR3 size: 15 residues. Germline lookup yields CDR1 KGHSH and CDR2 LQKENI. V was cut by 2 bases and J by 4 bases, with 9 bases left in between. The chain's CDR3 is CASSPGQRYNSPLHF. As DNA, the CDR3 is TGTGCCAGCTCACCAGGACAGAGATATAATTCACCCCTCCACTTT.

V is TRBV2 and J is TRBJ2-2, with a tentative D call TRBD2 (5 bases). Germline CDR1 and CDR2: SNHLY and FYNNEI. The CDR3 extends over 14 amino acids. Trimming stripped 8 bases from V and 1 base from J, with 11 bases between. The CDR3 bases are TGTGCCAGCCGGGGATTAGGGAACACCGGGGAGCTGTTTTTT. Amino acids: CASRGLGNTGELFF.

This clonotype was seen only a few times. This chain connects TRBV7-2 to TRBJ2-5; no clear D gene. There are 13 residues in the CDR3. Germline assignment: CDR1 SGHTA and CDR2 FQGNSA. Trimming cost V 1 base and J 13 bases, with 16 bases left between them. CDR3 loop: CASSLDGASARYF. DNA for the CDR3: TGTGCCAGCAGCTTAGATGGCGCCTCTGCCCGGTACTTC. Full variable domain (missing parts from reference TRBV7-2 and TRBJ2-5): GAGVSQSPSNKVTEKGKDVELRCDPISGHTALYWYRQSLGQGLEFLIYFQGNSAPDKSGLPSDRFSAERTGGSVSTLTIQRTQQEDSAVYLCASSLDGASARYFGPGTRLLVL.

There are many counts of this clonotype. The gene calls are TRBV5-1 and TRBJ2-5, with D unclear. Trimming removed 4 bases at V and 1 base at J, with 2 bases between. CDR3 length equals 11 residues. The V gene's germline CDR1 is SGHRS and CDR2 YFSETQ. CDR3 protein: CASSIQETQYF. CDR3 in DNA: TGCGCCAGCAGCATCCAAGAGACCCAGTACTTC.

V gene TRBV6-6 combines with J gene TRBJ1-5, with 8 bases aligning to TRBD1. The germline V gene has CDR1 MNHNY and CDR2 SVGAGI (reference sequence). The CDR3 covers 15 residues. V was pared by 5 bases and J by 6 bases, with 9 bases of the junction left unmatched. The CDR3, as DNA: TGTGCCAGCAGTACCCTAGGACAGGGCACTCAGCCCCAGCATTTT. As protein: CASSTLGQGTQPQHF.

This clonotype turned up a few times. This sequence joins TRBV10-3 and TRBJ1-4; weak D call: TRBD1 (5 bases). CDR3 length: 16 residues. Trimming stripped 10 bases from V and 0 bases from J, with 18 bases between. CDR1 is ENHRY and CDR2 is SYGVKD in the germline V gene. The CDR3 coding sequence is TGTGCCAGCAGGGACCCGACTACTTCAACTAATGAAAAACTGTTTTTT. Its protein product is CASRDPTTSTNEKLFF.

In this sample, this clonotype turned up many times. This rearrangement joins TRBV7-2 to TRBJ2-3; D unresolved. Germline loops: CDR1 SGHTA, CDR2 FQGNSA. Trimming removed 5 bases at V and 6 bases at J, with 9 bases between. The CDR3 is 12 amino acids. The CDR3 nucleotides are TGTGCCAGCAGCCCCCATCGGGATACGCAGTATTTT. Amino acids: CASSPHRDTQYF.

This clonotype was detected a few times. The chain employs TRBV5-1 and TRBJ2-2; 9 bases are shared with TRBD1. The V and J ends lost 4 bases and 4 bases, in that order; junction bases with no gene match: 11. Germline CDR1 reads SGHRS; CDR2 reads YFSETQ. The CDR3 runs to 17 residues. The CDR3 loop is CASSLARTGVSTGELFF. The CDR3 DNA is TGCGCCAGCAGCCTGGCGAGGACAGGGGTCAGCACCGGGGAGCTGTTTTTT.

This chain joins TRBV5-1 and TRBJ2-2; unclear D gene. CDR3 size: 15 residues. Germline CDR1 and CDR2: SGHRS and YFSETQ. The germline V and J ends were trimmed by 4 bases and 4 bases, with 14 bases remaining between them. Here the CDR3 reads CASSRNWDGTGELFF. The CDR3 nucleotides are TGCGCCAGCAGCCGCAATTGGGATGGCACCGGGGAGCTGTTTTTT.

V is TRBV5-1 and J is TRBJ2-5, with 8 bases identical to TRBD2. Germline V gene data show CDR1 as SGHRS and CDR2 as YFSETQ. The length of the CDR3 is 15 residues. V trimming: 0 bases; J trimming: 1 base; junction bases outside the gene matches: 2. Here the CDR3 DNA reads TGCGCCAGCAGCTTGGAGGGACTAGTCCAAGAGACCCAGTACTTC. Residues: CASSLEGLVQETQYF.

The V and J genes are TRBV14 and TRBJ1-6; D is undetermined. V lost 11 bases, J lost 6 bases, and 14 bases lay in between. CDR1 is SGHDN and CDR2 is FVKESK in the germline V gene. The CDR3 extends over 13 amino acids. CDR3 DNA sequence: TGTGCCTCCGGCGGTGTCCTTAATTCACCCCTCCACTTT. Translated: CASGGVLNSPLHF.

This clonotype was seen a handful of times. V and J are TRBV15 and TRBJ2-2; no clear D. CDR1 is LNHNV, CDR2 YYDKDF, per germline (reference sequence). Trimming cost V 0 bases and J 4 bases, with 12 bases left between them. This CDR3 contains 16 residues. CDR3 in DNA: TGTGCCACCAGCAGAGATCGGCTCCGATCCACCGGGGAGCTGTTTTTT. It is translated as CATSRDRLRSTGELFF.

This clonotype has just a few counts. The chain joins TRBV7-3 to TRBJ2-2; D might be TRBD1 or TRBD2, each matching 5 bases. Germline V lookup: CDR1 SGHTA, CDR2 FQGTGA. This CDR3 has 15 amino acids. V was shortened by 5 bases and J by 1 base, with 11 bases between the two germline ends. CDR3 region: CASSTGTVNTGELFF. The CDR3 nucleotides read TGTGCCAGCAGCACCGGGACGGTGAACACCGGGGAGCTGTTTTTT.

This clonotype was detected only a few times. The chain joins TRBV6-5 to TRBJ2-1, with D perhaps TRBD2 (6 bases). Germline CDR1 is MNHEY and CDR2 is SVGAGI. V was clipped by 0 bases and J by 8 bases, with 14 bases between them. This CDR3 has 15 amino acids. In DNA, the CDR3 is TGTGCCAGCAGTTACTCTCCTAGCGTTTGGTATGAGCAGTTCTTC. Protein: CASSYSPSVWYEQFF.

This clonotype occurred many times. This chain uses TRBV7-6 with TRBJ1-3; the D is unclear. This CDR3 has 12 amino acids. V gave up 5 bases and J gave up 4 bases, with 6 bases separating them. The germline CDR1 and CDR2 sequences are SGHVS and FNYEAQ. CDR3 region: CASSPSGNTIYF. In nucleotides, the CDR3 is TGTGCCAGCAGCCCGTCGGGAAACACCATATATTTT. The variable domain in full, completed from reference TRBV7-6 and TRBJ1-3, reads GAGVSQSPRYKVTKRGQDVALRCDPISGHVSLYWYRQALGQGPEFLTYFNYEAQQDKSGLPNDRFSAERPEGSISTLTIQRTEQRDSAMYRCASSPSGNTIYFGEGSWLTVV.